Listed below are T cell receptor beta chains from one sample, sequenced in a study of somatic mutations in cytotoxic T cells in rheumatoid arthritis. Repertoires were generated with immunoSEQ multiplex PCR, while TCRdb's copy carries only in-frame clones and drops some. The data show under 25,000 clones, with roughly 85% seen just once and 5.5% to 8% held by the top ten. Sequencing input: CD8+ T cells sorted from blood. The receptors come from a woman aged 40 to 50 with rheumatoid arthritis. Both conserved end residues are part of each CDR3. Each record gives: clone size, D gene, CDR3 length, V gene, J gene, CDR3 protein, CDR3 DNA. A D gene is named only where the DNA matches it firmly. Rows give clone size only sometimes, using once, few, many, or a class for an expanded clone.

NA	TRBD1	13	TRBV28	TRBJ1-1	CASRVPGQGEAFF	TGTGCCAGCAGAGTCCCGGGACAGGGGGAAGCTTTCTTT
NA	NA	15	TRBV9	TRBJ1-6	CASSVEGNYNSPLHF	TGTGCCAGCAGCGTGGAGGGCAATTATAATTCACCCCTCCACTTT
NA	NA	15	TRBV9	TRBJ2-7	CASSATLDGDYEQYF	TGTGCCAGCAGCGCGACACTTGACGGGGATTACGAGCAGTACTTC
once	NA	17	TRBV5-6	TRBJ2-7	CASSPVALGLIPYEQYF	TGTGCCAGCAGTCCTGTGGCACTTGGACTTATTCCCTACGAGCAGTACTTC
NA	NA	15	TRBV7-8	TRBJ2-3	CASSFEGGGTDTQYF	TGTGCCAGCAGCTTCGAGGGCGGGGGCACAGATACGCAGTATTTT
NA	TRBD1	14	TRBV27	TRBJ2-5	CASSLLTGKETQYF	TGTGCCAGCAGTTTATTGACAGGGAAGGAGACCCAGTACTTC
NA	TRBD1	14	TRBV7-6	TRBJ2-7	CASSSLWTGGEQYF	TGTGCCAGCAGCTCTTTATGGACAGGCGGCGAGCAGTACTTC
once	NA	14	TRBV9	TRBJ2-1	CASTSTGSYNEQFF	TGTGCCAGCACCTCGACAGGCTCCTACAATGAGCAGTTCTTC
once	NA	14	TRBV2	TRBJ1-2	CASSDLAESYGHTF	TGTGCCAGCAGTGATTTGGCGGAGTCCTATGGCCACACCTTC
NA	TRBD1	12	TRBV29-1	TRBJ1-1	CSVTGAYTEAFF	TGCAGCGTAACAGGGGCTTACACTGAAGCTTTCTTT
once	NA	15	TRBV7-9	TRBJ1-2	CASSIGDSAVYGYTF	TGTGCCAGCAGCATAGGAGACAGCGCAGTCTACGGCTACACCTTC
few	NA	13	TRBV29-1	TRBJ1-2	CSVDAEGGLGYTF	TGCAGCGTTGATGCCGAGGGGGGGCTAGGCTACACCTTC
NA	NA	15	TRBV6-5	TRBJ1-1	CASSYLRGWNTEAFF	TGTGCCAGCAGTTACTTGCGGGGGTGGAACACTGAAGCTTTCTTT
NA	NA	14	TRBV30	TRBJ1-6	CAWSVRQYNSPLHF	TGTGCCTGGAGTGTACGACAGTATAATTCACCCCTCCACTTT
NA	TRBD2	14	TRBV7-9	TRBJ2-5	CASSPTSGQETQYF	TGTGCCAGCAGCCCGACTAGCGGTCAAGAGACCCAGTACTTC
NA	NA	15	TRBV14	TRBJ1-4	CASSQETENNEKLFF	TGTGCCAGCAGCCAAGAGACGGAGAACAATGAAAAACTGTTTTTT
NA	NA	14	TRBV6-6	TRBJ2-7	CASTLTGTSYEQYF	TGTGCCAGCACCCTAACGGGAACGTCTTACGAGCAGTACTTC
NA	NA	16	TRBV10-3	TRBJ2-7	CAISELTGPGSYEQYF	TGTGCCATCAGTGAGCTGACAGGCCCGGGCTCCTACGAGCAGTACTTC
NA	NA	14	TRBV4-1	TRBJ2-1	CASSQDTGYNEQFF	TGCGCCAGCAGCCAAGATACAGGATACAATGAGCAGTTCTTC
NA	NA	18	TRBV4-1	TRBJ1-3	CASSQDLSRGFSGNTIYF	TGCGCCAGCAGCCAAGATCTTTCAAGGGGTTTCTCTGGAAACACCATATATTTT
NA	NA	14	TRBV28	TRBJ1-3	CASKNRDTGNTIYF	TGTGCCAGCAAGAACAGGGACACTGGAAACACCATATATTTT
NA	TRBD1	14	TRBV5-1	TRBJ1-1	CASSFWTGANEAFF	TGCGCCAGCAGCTTCTGGACAGGGGCCAATGAAGCTTTCTTT
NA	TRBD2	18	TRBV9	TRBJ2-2	CASSVGTGGPSNTGELFF	TGTGCCAGCAGCGTAGGAACGGGGGGGCCTTCGAACACCGGGGAGCTGTTTTTT
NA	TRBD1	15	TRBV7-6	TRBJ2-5	CASSSGTGVGETQYF	TGTGCCAGCAGCTCGGGGACAGGGGTAGGAGAGACCCAGTACTTC